Listed here is a single T cell receptor (beta chain). The antigen is unknown. Expressed TCRB transcripts got sequenced, as all isolated RNA was reverse transcribed. Assay: immunoSEQ multiplex PCR; the TCRdb copy retains only in-frame clones and omits some. The sample contains roughly 380,000 clones, 20% of which appear only once. The data stem from a study of beta chain features in type 1 diabetes. Losses at the gene ends were 2 bases for V and 2 bases for J; bases not matched to a gene: 6. The germline V gene encodes CDR1 SGDLS and CDR2 YYNGEE. The CDR3 runs to 17 residues. Study observations and caveats: For type 1 diabetes patients, VDJ junctions showed fewer insertions and more deletions.

This rearrangement joins TRBV9 to TRBJ2-1; 11 bases are a match to TRBD2. This receptor was identified in a woman aged 18-35 years in good health. The sample was naive CD4+ T cells from blood. The CDR3 here is CASSVLAGGTTYNEQFF. CDR3 DNA: TGTGCCAGCAGCGTTCTAGCGGGGGGCACCACCTACAATGAGCAGTTCTTC.